The 12 T cell receptor beta chains listed next were all sequenced from one sample in a study of blood T cell repertoires in COVID-19. Libraries were prepared by immunoSEQ multiplex PCR; TCRdb keeps only in-frame clonotypes and omits some of them. The sample has under 45,000 clones, 81% seen once. Sample: peripheral blood. These receptors were taken from a man aged 70-80 years with COVID-19, enrolled during active disease.

The chain carries TRBV2 and TRBJ1-5; possible D gene TRBD1, 5 bases. CDR3 length: 14 amino acids. Per the germline V gene, CDR1 is SNHLY and CDR2 is FYNNEI. V was trimmed by 8 bases and J by 6 bases, leaving 17 bases between them. CDR3 coding DNA: TGTGCCAGCTGTGTTCAGGGCTTGGGTCAGCCCCAGCATTTT. Its protein product is CASCVQGLGQPQHF.

This sequence joins TRBV7-3 and TRBJ1-4; 9 bases are a match to TRBD1. The CDR3 has 16 amino acids. CDR1 SGHTA and CDR2 FQGTGA come from the germline V gene. The junction had 11 bases not matched to a gene; V was cut back by 5 bases and J by 7 bases. CDR3 loop: CASSRILGQGFEKLFF. CDR3 nucleotides: TGTGCCAGCAGCCGTATCCTGGGACAGGGTTTTGAAAAACTGTTTTTT.

The chain is built from TRBV5-1 and TRBJ1-1, with D unresolved. Between the trimmed V and J ends, which lost 0 bases and 4 bases, there was a span of 13 bases. The CDR3 sequence is 15 residues long. CDR1 and CDR2 from the germline V gene are SGHRS and YFSETQ. The CDR3 reads CASSLAPGMGTEAFF. The CDR3 coding sequence is TGCGCCAGCAGCTTGGCCCCGGGTATGGGCACTGAAGCTTTCTTT.

Of note for this clone: An end of the junction does not agree with germline; a read error may underlie this. The chain has TRBV7-7 and TRBJ2-5; TRBD2 aligns across 7 bases. This CDR3 contains 14 residues. In germline, CDR1 is SSHAT, CDR2 FNYEAQ (reference sequence). In DNA, the CDR3 is TGTGCTAGCAGCCCCGGCGGGGGCCAAGAGACCCAGTACTTC. The encoded protein is CASSPGGGQETQYF.

The chain combines TRBV9 with TRBJ1-1; perhaps TRBD1 as D (5 bases). The CDR3 runs to 14 residues. CDR1 SGDLS and CDR2 YYNGEE come from the germline V gene. V lost 4 bases and J lost 7, with 17 bases in between. The CDR3 region has the DNA TGTGCCAGCAGCCCCCATTCCGGGGGAAGTGAAGCTTTCTTT. This gives the protein CASSPHSGGSEAFF.

This chain joins TRBV5-1 and TRBJ1-4; D gene uncertain. V was shortened by 4 bases and J by 3 bases, with 16 bases between the two germline ends. There are 16 residues in the CDR3. The germline gives CDR1 SGHRS, CDR2 YFSETQ. CDR3 protein: CASSANPPGSNEKLFF. DNA for the CDR3: TGCGCCAGCAGCGCGAATCCGCCAGGCTCTAATGAAAAACTGTTTTTT.

V is TRBV6-5 and J is TRBJ2-3; possibly TRBD1 for D (6 bases). V gave up 7 bases and J gave up 4 bases, with 12 bases separating them. Germline V gives CDR1 MNHEY, CDR2 SVGAGI. This CDR3 is 13 amino acids long. CDR3 in DNA: TGTGCCAGCACTGCACAGGGTCCAGATACGCAGTATTTT. It is translated as CASTAQGPDTQYF.

CDR3 in amino acids: CASSYGRTGVTEAFF. The CDR3 bases are TGTGCCAGCAGTTATGGACGGACAGGGGTTACTGAAGCTTTCTTT. The chain has TRBV27 and TRBJ1-1; 9 nucleotides line up with TRBD1. This CDR3 has 15 residues. Germline CDR1 MNHEY, CDR2 SMNVEV (reference sequence). V shed 4 bases and J 5 bases; nucleotides not matched to a gene: 8.

V is TRBV7-2 and J is TRBJ1-5; D possibly corresponds to TRBD1 (5 bases). From germline, CDR1 is SGHTA and CDR2 FQGNSA. V shed 5 bases and J shed 3 bases, with 14 bases lying between them. The CDR3 is 15 amino acids. CDR3 sequence: CASSLRIGDNQPQHF. For the CDR3, the DNA is TGTGCCAGCAGCCTCCGGATAGGGGACAATCAGCCCCAGCATTTT.

In DNA form, the CDR3 reads TGCAGCGTTCGTCCGACAGGGAGTGAAGCTTTCTTT. This codes for CSVRPTGSEAFF. This chain uses TRBV29-1 with TRBJ1-1; 7 bases are a match to TRBD1. Germline assignment: CDR1 SQVTM and CDR2 ANQGSEA. The CDR3 totals 12 residues. Losses at the gene ends were 5 bases for V and 7 bases for J; bases not matched to a gene: 7. Looking up the rest from reference TRBV29-1 and TRBJ1-1 gives the full variable domain: SAVISQKPSRDICQRGTSLTIQCQVDSQVTMMFWYRQQPGQSLTLIATANQGSEATYESGFVIDKFPISRPNLTFSTLTVSNMSPEDSSIYLCSVRPTGSEAFFGQGTRLTVV.

The chain uses TRBV5-8 and TRBJ2-7; TRBD1 aligns across 11 bases. V lost 4 bases to trimming and J lost 2 bases; unmatched junction nucleotides: 5. The CDR3 has 15 residues. Germline CDR1 reads SGHTS; CDR2 reads YDEGEE. For the CDR3, the DNA is TGTGCCAGCAGCAGAAGGACAGGGGGCGCCTACGAGCAGTACTTC. Translated, it gives CASSRRTGGAYEQYF.

The chain is built from TRBV3-1 (or the pseudogene TRBV3-2) and TRBJ1-1; tentative D call: TRBD1 (5 bases). V lost 1 base and J lost 3, with 9 bases in between. This CDR3 has 14 residues. CDR1 is LGHDT, CDR2 YNNKEL, per germline (reference sequence). The CDR3 here is CASSQGGGDTEAFF. The CDR3 coding sequence is TGTGCCAGCAGCCAAGGCGGGGGGGACACTGAAGCTTTCTTT.